Listed below are T cell receptor beta chains from one sample, sequenced in a study of blood T cells in healthy people across ages. From the 5' RACE reads, TCRdb called clonotypes with MiXCR, one entry per CDR3 protein. The data contain 1.5 million to 2 million distinct CDR3 sequences, 25% to 30% of them singletons. Sequencing was done on a sample of blood. The origin of the receptors is a woman aged 25 to 39 in good health. Both conserved end residues are part of each CDR3. A D gene is named only where the DNA matches it firmly. Size tells how often a clone was seen (once, few, many) or the class of an expanded clone, and some rows leave it out.

clone size,V gene,D gene,CDR3 length,J gene,CDR3 protein,CDR3 DNA
.,TRBV15,.,14,TRBJ1-2,CTTSRDRAQDGYTF,TGTACCACCAGCAGAGATCGCGCCCAGGATGGCTACACCTTC
few,TRBV2,.,13,TRBJ2-3,CASSEGVEDTQYF,TGTGCCAGCAGTGAAGGGGTGGAGGATACGCAGTATTTT
.,TRBV5-1,TRBD1,16,TRBJ1-5,CASSPAGTGGGQPQHF,TGCGCCAGCAGCCCTGCCGGGACAGGGGGGGGTCAGCCCCAGCATTTT
few,TRBV7-2,TRBD1,16,TRBJ1-3,CASSHRQGRSANTIYF,TGTGCCAGCAGCCATAGACAGGGAAGGTCAGCAAACACCATATATTTT
.,TRBV27,TRBD2,13,TRBJ2-7,CASKRGGSYEQYF,TGTGCCAGCAAACGGGGGGGCTCCTACGAGCAGTACTTC
.,TRBV6-6,.,13,TRBJ1-4,CASSFLIGEKLFF,TGTGCCAGCAGTTTCCTAATTGGGGAAAAACTGTTTTTT
few,TRBV5-1,.,12,TRBJ1-4,CASSLEGGKLFF,TGCGCCAGCAGCTTGGAAGGGGGGAAACTGTTTTTT
many,TRBV15,TRBD1,15,TRBJ2-2,CATSSGDRNTGELFF,TGTGCCACCAGCAGTGGGGACAGGAACACCGGGGAGCTGTTTTTT
many,TRBV29-1,.,11,TRBJ2-5,CSVGDGKTQYF,TGCAGCGTTGGGGACGGGAAGACCCAGTACTTC
few,TRBV10-3,.,17,TRBJ1-2,CAISDRGGMTGDYGYTF,TGTGCCATCAGTGATAGGGGGGGGATGACAGGCGACTATGGCTACACCTTC
.,TRBV12-3/TRBV12-4,TRBD2,16,TRBJ2-7,CASSFVLADGRNEQYF,TGTGCCAGCAGTTTCGTTCTAGCGGACGGGCGCAATGAGCAGTACTTC
.,TRBV7-2,.,14,TRBJ1-1,CASSSLGGSTEAFF,TGTGCCAGCAGCTCCCTTGGGGGTTCCACTGAAGCTTTCTTT
many,TRBV30,.,14,TRBJ2-5,CAWSDGTGDQTQYF,TGTGCCTGGAGTGACGGGACTGGCGACCAGACCCAGTACTTC
few,TRBV20-1,TRBD2,17,TRBJ2-6,CSARETSGYSGANVLTF,TGCAGTGCTAGAGAAACTAGCGGATACTCTGGGGCCAACGTCCTGACTTTC
few,TRBV6-7,.,13,TRBJ2-7,CARAPGPCDEQYF,TGTGCCAGGGCTCCGGGGCCGTGCGACGAGCAGTACTTC
many,TRBV12-3/TRBV12-4,TRBD1,14,TRBJ1-2,CASSRDRGNYGYTF,TGTGCCAGCAGCCGGGACAGGGGCAACTATGGCTACACCTTC
few,TRBV25-1,.,13,TRBJ2-3,CASSRGWRDTQYF,TGTGCCAGCAGTAGAGGATGGAGAGATACGCAGTATTTT
.,TRBV5-1,.,15,TRBJ1-4,CASSSGEAYNEKLFF,TGCGCCAGCAGCTCGGGGGAGGCCTACAATGAAAAACTGTTTTTT
many,TRBV5-5,.,15,TRBJ2-3,CASSLRPPSADTQYF,TGTGCCAGCAGCTTGCGGCCGCCCAGCGCAGATACGCAGTATTTT
few,TRBV4-1,.,17,TRBJ2-3,CASSQEKGLPSTDTQYF,TGCGCCAGCAGCCAAGAGAAGGGACTCCCCAGCACAGATACGCAGTATTTT
.,TRBV12-3/TRBV12-4,.,15,TRBJ1-1,CASSPRGVLNTEAFF,TGTGCCAGCAGTCCCCGGGGAGTCTTGAACACTGAAGCTTTCTTT
many,TRBV10-3,TRBD1,15,TRBJ2-5,CAISESKGQGETQYF,TGTGCCATCAGTGAGTCGAAGGGACAGGGAGAGACCCAGTACTTC
many,TRBV29-1,TRBD1,12,TRBJ2-5,CSADRARETQYF,TGCAGCGCCGACAGGGCCCGGGAGACCCAGTACTTC
.,TRBV7-2,.,16,TRBJ2-3,CASSLQRTASTDTQYF,TGTGCCAGCAGCCTACAACGGACAGCCAGCACAGATACGCAGTATTTT
.,TRBV28,.,15,TRBJ2-7,CASTSTGSTDYEQYF,TGTGCCAGCACCTCGACCGGGTCCACCGATTACGAGCAGTACTTC
.,TRBV28,.,16,TRBJ2-3,CASSLRGPRGTDTQYF,TGTGCCAGCAGTTTAAGAGGGCCCAGGGGAACAGATACGCAGTATTTT
.,TRBV16,TRBD1,15,TRBJ2-1,CASSQTGTARNEQFF,TGTGCCAGCAGCCAGACTGGGACAGCCCGCAATGAGCAGTTCTTC
few,TRBV20-1,TRBD2,14,TRBJ2-7,CSAGKREASYEQYF,TGCAGTGCTGGAAAGCGGGAGGCCTCCTACGAGCAGTACTTC
.,TRBV20-1,.,13,TRBJ1-4,CSVIQATNEKLFF,TGCAGTGTGATTCAAGCAACTAATGAAAAACTGTTTTTT
few,TRBV28,TRBD2,15,TRBJ2-3,CASTPISGVLGAQYF,TGTGCCAGCACTCCAATCAGCGGGGTATTAGGTGCGCAGTATTTT
few,TRBV7-2,.,16,TRBJ1-6,CASSLGVVTINSPLHF,TGTGCCAGCAGCTTAGGGGTCGTCACTATTAATTCACCCCTCCACTTT
.,TRBV12-3/TRBV12-4,TRBD1,12,TRBJ1-4,CASSPQGQELFF,TGTGCCAGCAGCCCACAAGGACAGGAACTGTTTTTT
.,TRBV18,.,15,TRBJ2-7,CASSPDSGSVYEQYF,TGTGCCAGCTCACCCGACTCCGGGAGTGTGTACGAGCAGTACTTC
.,TRBV6-6,.,14,TRBJ1-1,CASSILGSRAEAFF,TGTGCCAGCAGCATACTCGGGAGTAGGGCTGAAGCTTTCTTT
.,TRBV7-6,.,14,TRBJ2-5,CASSWGDRYNEQYF,TGTGCCAGCAGCTGGGGGGACAGATACAATGAGCAGTACTTC
.,TRBV29-1,.,12,TRBJ2-4,CSGRGLQNIQYF,TGCAGCGGACGAGGACTACAAAACATTCAGTACTTC
.,TRBV2,.,11,TRBJ2-7,CASIRTGKQYF,TGTGCCAGCATCAGAACGGGGAAGCAGTACTTC
few,TRBV5-1,TRBD2,15,TRBJ2-7,CASSDGGLAVYEQYF,TGCGCCAGCAGCGATGGGGGACTAGCGGTCTACGAGCAGTACTTC
once,TRBV7-2,.,16,TRBJ2-1,CASSREGTTTYNEQFF,TGTGCCAGCAGCCGAGAAGGGACCACAACCTACAATGAGCAGTTCTTC
.,TRBV12-3/TRBV12-4,TRBD1,18,TRBJ1-5,CASSFRDRGRKGNQPQHF,TGTGCCAGCAGTTTCCGGGACAGGGGGCGCAAGGGCAATCAGCCCCAGCATTTT
.,TRBV7-2,TRBD2,16,TRBJ2-7,CASSRNMGGMGSEQYF,TGTGCCAGCAGCCGGAATATGGGAGGGATGGGGAGCGAGCAGTACTTC
.,TRBV28,.,11,TRBJ1-2,CASTREAGYTF,TGTGCCAGCACCCGGGAGGCCGGCTACACCTTC
.,TRBV30,TRBD2,13,TRBJ2-1,CAWSSSGGLLQFF,TGTGCCTGGAGTTCATCGGGGGGGCTTTTGCAGTTCTTC
few,TRBV4-1,TRBD2,16,TRBJ2-2,CASSQRTSGGSGELFF,TGCGCCAGCAGCCAAAGGACTAGCGGGGGCTCCGGGGAGCTGTTTTTT
many,TRBV7-8,.,16,TRBJ2-1,CASTTLFRGSGNEQFF,TGTGCCAGCACCACCCTTTTTCGAGGGAGCGGCAATGAGCAGTTCTTC
few,TRBV29-1,.,13,TRBJ1-5,CSVGSGGVEPQHF,TGCAGCGTTGGGAGCGGAGGGGTTGAGCCCCAGCATTTT
many,TRBV7-2,.,16,TRBJ2-7,CASSAQAGRSNYEQYF,TGTGCCAGCAGCGCGCAGGCGGGACGGAGTAACTACGAGCAGTACTTC
few,TRBV6-2/TRBV6-3,TRBD2,15,TRBJ2-1,CASSSSGRVSNEQFF,TGTGCCAGCAGTTCCAGCGGGAGAGTAAGCAATGAGCAGTTCTTC
few,TRBV2,.,13,TRBJ1-4,CASEMGARGKLFF,TGTGCCAGTGAAATGGGGGCGCGGGGAAAACTGTTTTTT
.,TRBV12-3/TRBV12-4,.,15,TRBJ1-1,CASSPELSANTEAFF,TGTGCCAGCAGTCCGGAGCTAAGCGCGAACACTGAAGCTTTCTTT
few,TRBV25-1,.,17,TRBJ1-6,CASSELPEGRYNSPLHF,TGTGCCAGCAGTGAACTTCCCGAGGGTCGGTATAATTCACCCCTCCACTTT
.,TRBV28,.,16,TRBJ2-6,CTSSFRSFSGANVLTF,TGTACCAGCAGTTTCCGCAGCTTCTCTGGGGCCAACGTCCTGACTTTC
.,TRBV4-1,.,14,TRBJ1-5,CASSQVCPNQPQHF,TGCGCCAGCAGCCAAGTATGCCCTAATCAGCCCCAGCATTTT
once,TRBV2,.,14,TRBJ1-2,CASRGETGLYGYTF,TGTGCCAGCAGGGGAGAAACAGGGCTCTATGGCTACACCTTC
many,TRBV9,.,13,TRBJ2-1,CASSVGAKDEQFF,TGTGCCAGCAGCGTAGGGGCCAAGGATGAGCAGTTCTTC
.,TRBV9,.,15,TRBJ1-1,CASSVGGGAITEAFF,TGTGCCAGCAGCGTAGGCGGGGGGGCAATCACTGAAGCTTTCTTT
.,TRBV25-1,TRBD2,15,TRBJ2-5,CASSRFWTSDETQYF,TGTGCCAGCAGTCGCTTTTGGACTAGCGACGAGACCCAGTACTTC
.,TRBV9,.,15,TRBJ1-4,CASSARFDSNEKLFF,TGTGCCAGCAGCGCCCGATTTGACTCTAATGAAAAACTGTTTTTT
few,TRBV30,TRBD2,16,TRBJ2-1,CAWSPPGTSSCNEQFF,TGTGCCTGGAGTCCCCCCGGGACTAGCTCCTGCAATGAGCAGTTCTTC
many,TRBV29-1,.,15,TRBJ2-1,CSVSRGLGSYNEQFF,TGCAGCGTCTCAAGGGGTCTAGGTTCCTACAATGAGCAGTTCTTC